Listed below are T cell receptor beta chains from one sample, sequenced in a study of shared clonotypes between healthy human individuals. Profiling relied on immunoSEQ multiplex PCR, and the TCRdb table lists in-frame clones only, not all of them. The data contain about a million clones, 70% to 85% of them singletons. Sample: memory CD4+ T cells from PBMCs. The receptors derive from a man aged 18 to 30 in good health. Some clones in this sample may be carry-over from other donors' samples. The CDR3 runs from the conserved cysteine through the conserved F or W. The D gene is left open where the match is weak. Expanded clones are given a class, and other clones once, few, many or no size at all.

>few|TRBJ2-1|TRBV7-8|TRBD1
TGTGCCAGCAGCTTAACCCCAGGGGGCCGACCATACAATGAGCAGTTCTTC
CASSLTPGGRPYNEQFF
>once|TRBJ1-4|TRBV7-9|.
TGTGCCAGCAGCTTAGGAGCGGCAGGGAATGGCGAAAAACTGTTTTTT
CASSLGAAGNGEKLFF
>once|TRBJ2-7|TRBV7-2|TRBD1
TGTGCCAGCAGCAGGACAGGGGGCAAGTACGAGCAGTACTTC
CASSRTGGKYEQYF
>.|TRBJ1-2|TRBV6-1|.
TGTGCCAGTTCAGGGTCTTTCTATGGCTACACCTTC
CASSGSFYGYTF
>.|TRBJ2-7|TRBV4-2|TRBD1
TGTGCCAGCAGCCAAGGGGGGCTTTCCGGGACAGGGTACGAGCAGTACTTC
CASSQGGLSGTGYEQYF
>once|TRBJ2-3|TRBV4-2|.
TGTGCCAGCAGCCCACTAGGGCTAACCTTGGCGGATACGCAGTATTTT
CASSPLGLTLADTQYF
>few|TRBJ2-2|TRBV27|.
TGTGCCAGCAGTCCTTCAGGTGTTAACACCGGGGAGCTGTTTTTT
CASSPSGVNTGELFF
>once|TRBJ1-5|TRBV6-1|.
TGTGCCAGCAGAAGGACGGATAGCAATCAGCCCCAGCATTTT
CASRRTDSNQPQHF
>.|TRBJ2-7|TRBV20-1|.
TGCAGTGCTAAATACCAATACGAGCAGTACTTC
CSAKYQYEQYF
>.|TRBJ1-2|TRBV15|.
TGTGCCACCAGCAGAGTTTCAGAAAGGGGCTACACCTTC
CATSRVSERGYTF
>.|TRBJ2-5|TRBV28|.
TGTGCCAGCAGTTTATCGGCGGCCCAAGAGACCCAGTACTTC
CASSLSAAQETQYF
>.|TRBJ2-3|TRBV7-9|.
TGTGCCAGCAGCTTACGCATCACAGATACGCAGTATTTT
CASSLRITDTQYF
>.|TRBJ1-4|TRBV4-2|.
TGTGCCAGCAGCCAAGAGGTGCACCCTAATGAAAAACTGTTTTTT
CASSQEVHPNEKLFF
>.|TRBJ2-1|TRBV6-5|.
TGTGCCAGCAGCCACCCTTTCGGGGGCTACAATGAGCAGTTCTTC
CASSHPFGGYNEQFF
>once|TRBJ1-5|TRBV6-5|.
TGTGCCAGCAGCCGGGACGGCAATCAGCCCCAGCATTTT
CASSRDGNQPQHF
>.|TRBJ2-2|TRBV2|TRBD1
TGTGCCAGCGGAAGACAGGGGACGGACACCGGGGAGCTGTTTTTT
CASGRQGTDTGELFF
>many|TRBJ1-2|TRBV7-8|.
TGTGCCAGCAGCTTAAGTGTCGCCTATGGCTACACCTTC
CASSLSVAYGYTF
>.|TRBJ1-4|TRBV18|.
TGTGCCAGCTCACGACAGGCCATATCGGAAAAACTGTTTTTT
CASSRQAISEKLFF
>.|TRBJ1-4|TRBV19|.
TGTGCCAGTAGTGCGGACGCGAATGAAAAACTGTTTTTT
CASSADANEKLFF
>.|TRBJ2-7|TRBV5-1|TRBD1
TGCGCCAGCAGCTGGGGACCGGACAGGGATAGCTACGAGCAGTACTTC
CASSWGPDRDSYEQYF
>.|TRBJ2-7|TRBV29-1|TRBD1
TGCAGCGTTGGTCCCAGTACAGGGGATTTCTACGAGCAGTACTTC
CSVGPSTGDFYEQYF
>.|TRBJ2-3|TRBV7-8|.
TGTGCCAGCAGCCCTAGGGTGGGGCGGGAAGATACGCAGTATTTT
CASSPRVGREDTQYF
>few|TRBJ1-1|TRBV28|TRBD1
TGTGCCAGCAGTGGGGACAGGGGCACTGAAGCTTTCTTT
CASSGDRGTEAFF
>.|TRBJ2-7|TRBV27|.
TGTGCCAGCAGTCCGACTCACTCCTACGAGCAGTACTTC
CASSPTHSYEQYF
>.|TRBJ2-1|TRBV7-9|TRBD2
TGTGCCAGCAGCCCCCTACCAGCGGGGGCGTACAATGAGCAGTTCTTC
CASSPLPAGAYNEQFF
>.|TRBJ2-3|TRBV27|.
TGTGCCAGCCAGAAGGTGGGCCGTGGATCAGATACGCAGTATTTT
CASQKVGRGSDTQYF
>.|TRBJ1-1|TRBV6-1|.
TGTGCCAGCAGTGTCCCGTGGAGGCAGGTTGGGATGAACACTGAAGCTTTCTTT
CASSVPWRQVGMNTEAFF
>many|TRBJ2-4|TRBV28|TRBD1
TGTGCCAGCAGTTCCGGGACAGGGGACCTAGCCAAAAACATTCAGTACTTC
CASSSGTGDLAKNIQYF
>.|TRBJ2-3|TRBV20-1|.
TGCAGTGCTAGAGGGGGTTCCCAGTATTTT
CSARGGSQYF
>.|TRBJ2-1|TRBV11-2|.
TGTGCCAGCAGCCATGGACGTTTGTCATCCTCCATAACGTACAATGAGCAGTTCTTC
CASSHGRLSSSITYNEQFF
>few|TRBJ1-3|TRBV19|.
TGTGCCGCCTCCCCGGGGGCCACCCCTGGAAACACCATATATTTT
CAASPGATPGNTIYF
>.|TRBJ2-7|TRBV7-9|.
TGTGCCAGCAGCTCCCCTCCCCCCTACGAGCAGTACTTC
CASSSPPPYEQYF
>few|TRBJ1-1|TRBV14|.
TGTGCCAGCAGCCAAGTCTCGTGGAACACTGAAGCTTTCTTT
CASSQVSWNTEAFF
>.|TRBJ2-5|TRBV7-3|TRBD2
TGTGCCAGCAGCTTGGCGCCTAGCGGCCAAGAGACCCAGTACTTC
CASSLAPSGQETQYF
>.|TRBJ2-5|TRBV5-1|TRBD1
TGCGCCAGCAGCGGAGGGACAGGGAACTACGAGACCCAGTACTTC
CASSGGTGNYETQYF
>.|TRBJ2-3|TRBV14|.
TGTGCCAGCAGCCAAGGACTGAACACAGATACGCAGTATTTT
CASSQGLNTDTQYF
>.|TRBJ1-5|TRBV2|.
TGTGCCAGCAGTGAGGGAGGCAATCAGCCCCAGCATTTT
CASSEGGNQPQHF
>.|TRBJ2-3|TRBV2|.
TGTGCCAGCAACCCGCAGCAAGTAGCAGATACGCAGTATTTT
CASNPQQVADTQYF
>.|TRBJ1-1|TRBV5-4|TRBD1
TGTGCCAGCAGCCAGCGACAGGGGGCAGGGACTGAAGCTTTCTTT
CASSQRQGAGTEAFF
>.|TRBJ2-3|TRBV2|.
TGTGCCAGCAACGCACGGGTTGGGGGAACCACAGATACGCAGTATTTT
CASNARVGGTTDTQYF